The next 27 T cell receptor beta chains were all read from a single sample in a study of graft-versus-host responses after intestinal transplantation. Antigens of these TCRs are unknown. The data were produced by immunoSEQ multiplex PCR, yet TCRdb's version contains in-frame clones alone and is incomplete. The sample carries about 130,000 clones, 92% recorded once. Sequencing used unstimulated CD4+ T cells sorted from spleen or lymph node cells, obtained before intestinal transplant. The receptors were gathered from a human donor who received an intestinal transplant.

The chain joins TRBV29-1 to TRBJ1-2; D is possibly TRBD1 (6 bases). Germline-derived CDR1 and CDR2 are SQVTM and ANQGSEA. The CDR3 has 15 residues. Trimming shortened V by 2 bases and J by 7 bases, and 20 bases separated the two germline ends. In DNA, the CDR3 is TGCAGCGTTGAATTGGGGTCCCGAGGGGGGTCTGGCTACACCTTC. Its protein is CSVELGSRGGSGYTF.

The chain carries TRBV30 and TRBJ2-2; D remains ambiguous. V was shortened by 0 bases and J by 7 bases, with 9 bases between the two germline ends. The length of the CDR3 is 13 residues. From germline, CDR1 is GTSNPN and CDR2 SVGIG (reference sequence). CDR3 residues: CAWSVLLYGELFF. The CDR3 region has the DNA TGTGCCTGGAGTGTTCTCCTTTACGGGGAGCTGTTTTTT.

The J gene is TRBJ1-3, the V gene TRBV6-1; TRBD1 might be the D (6 bases). There are 15 residues in the CDR3. V lost 8 bases and J 0 bases, leaving 14 bases between the germline ends. Germline lookup yields CDR1 MNHNS and CDR2 SASEGT. CDR3 bases: TGTGCCAGCGGGGGACAACCATCCTCTGGAAACACCATATATTTT. This codes for CASGGQPSSGNTIYF.

This rearrangement joins TRBV30 to TRBJ2-1; D could derive from TRBD1 or TRBD2 (5 bases each). Germline V gene sequence: CDR1 GTSNPN, CDR2 SVGIG (reference sequence). This CDR3 has 14 residues. The V end lost 4 bases, the J end lost 7 bases, and 17 bases lay between the germline ends. CDR3 sequence (DNA): TGTGCCTGGAATAGTGGGGGATCTCAGAATGAGCAGTTCTTC. Translation gives CAWNSGGSQNEQFF.

CDR3 sequence (DNA): TGTGCCAGCAGCTTAGGGGGCCGGAGCTATGGCTACACCTTC. Protein product: CASSLGGRSYGYTF. The V and J genes are TRBV7-2 and TRBJ1-2, with D tentatively TRBD1 (5 bases). With 1 base removed from V and 4 bases from J, the gap between germline ends came to 10 bases. The germline CDR1 and CDR2 sequences are SGHTA and FQGNSA. The CDR3 extends over 14 amino acids.

This clone was detected only a few times. The chain has TRBV25-1 and TRBJ2-1; D may be TRBD1 (5 bases). V shed 1 base and J shed 1 base, with 11 bases lying between them. The CDR3 sequence is 16 residues long. Germline loops: CDR1 MGHDK, CDR2 SYGVNS. The CDR3 protein is CASSEFVRGSYNEQFF. The DNA for the CDR3 is TGTGCCAGCAGTGAATTCGTAAGGGGTTCCTACAATGAGCAGTTCTTC.

The chain recombines TRBV28 with TRBJ2-7; a weak D match, TRBD2 (6 bases). From germline, CDR1 is MDHEN and CDR2 SYDVKM. The CDR3 is made up of 16 amino acids. With 5 bases removed from V and 0 bases from J, the gap between germline ends came to 17 bases. The DNA for the CDR3 is TGTGCCAGCAGTCCCACGGGGCGGGGCAGCTCCTACGAGCAGTACTTC. Its translation: CASSPTGRGSSYEQYF.

The chain's CDR3 is CASRDEAGANVLTF. The CDR3 DNA reads TGTGCCAGCAGGGATGAGGCCGGGGCCAACGTCCTGACTTTC. The V and J genes are TRBV28 and TRBJ2-6; unclear D gene. Germline assignment: CDR1 MDHEN and CDR2 SYDVKM. V lost 6 bases, J lost 4 bases, and 10 bases lay in between. The CDR3 loop spans 14 amino acids.

This clone was observed once. The rearrangement joins TRBV9 to TRBJ1-2; 7 bases are a match to TRBD1. There are 14 residues in the CDR3. CDR1 is SGDLS and CDR2 is YYNGEE in the germline V gene. V dropped 4 bases and J dropped 4; count of bases not matched to a gene: 7. The CDR3, as DNA: TGTGCCAGCAGCCATGCTGGGACAGTCTATGGCTACACCTTC. It specifies CASSHAGTVYGYTF.

The chain links TRBV5-1 to TRBJ1-2; D gene unclear. Trimming removed 0 bases at V and 5 bases at J, with 2 bases between. CDR3 length: 11 amino acids. Per the germline V gene, CDR1 is SGHRS and CDR2 is YFSETQ. This CDR3 reads CASSLGYGYTF. Here the CDR3 DNA reads TGCGCCAGCAGCTTGGGGTATGGCTACACCTTC.

The genes are TRBV19 and TRBJ2-5; 12 bases match TRBD2. The junction had 9 bases not matched to a gene; V was cut back by 3 bases and J by 1 base. The CDR3 runs to 18 residues. Germline CDR1 reads LNHDA; CDR2 reads SQIVND (reference sequence). CDR3 loop: CASSMSLAGGPGQETQYF. The DNA of the CDR3 is TGTGCCAGTAGTATGTCCCTAGCGGGAGGGCCAGGCCAAGAGACCCAGTACTTC.

This chain joins TRBV19 and TRBJ1-2; 7 bases agree with TRBD1. The V segment lost 3 bases and the J segment 6 bases; nucleotides outside the gene matches: 4. Germline V gene sequence: CDR1 LNHDA, CDR2 SQIVND (reference sequence). The CDR3 consists of 13 residues. CDR3 DNA sequence: TGTGCCAGTAGTATGGCGGACAGGAATGGCTACACCTTC. Translated: CASSMADRNGYTF.

Here the CDR3 reads CASSAGLDYNEQFF. In DNA, the CDR3 is TGTGCCAGCAGCGCGGGACTGGATTACAATGAGCAGTTCTTC. The chain carries TRBV7-9 and TRBJ2-1; possibly TRBD2 for D (6 bases). The CDR3 runs 14 residues. The V gene's germline CDR1 is SEHNR and CDR2 FQNEAQ (reference sequence). The germline V and J ends were trimmed by 5 bases and 4 bases, with 12 bases remaining between them. Looking up the rest from reference TRBV7-9 and TRBJ2-1 gives the full variable domain: DTGVSQNPRHKITKRGQNVTFRCDPISEHNRLYWYRQTLGQGPEFLTYFQNEAQLEKSRLLSDRFSAERPKGSFSTLEIQRTEQGDSAMYLCASSAGLDYNEQFFGPGTRLTVL.

Worth noting for this clone: Other DNA sequences in this specimen translate into the identical CDR3. The genes are TRBV6-5 and TRBJ2-5; 9 bases line up with TRBD1. Trimming took 6 bases from V and 4 from J; bases not matched to a gene: 6. Germline CDR1 and CDR2: MNHEY and SVGAGI. The CDR3 sequence is 14 residues long. The CDR3 DNA sequence: TGTGCCAGCAGCCCCTTGACAGGGGGAGAGACCCAGTACTTC. Translated: CASSPLTGGETQYF.

CDR3 sequence: CASSRTSGLGEQFF. As DNA, the CDR3 is TGTGCCAGTAGTCGGACTAGCGGGCTCGGTGAGCAGTTCTTC. The chain uses TRBV19 and TRBJ2-1; the match to TRBD2 covers 11 bases. The junction had 6 bases not matched to a gene; V was cut back by 5 bases and J by 9 bases. Germline values: CDR1 LNHDA, CDR2 SQIVND (reference sequence). The CDR3 spans 14 residues.

The chain employs TRBV30 and TRBJ2-5; 7 bases align to TRBD1. Germline V CDR1 and CDR2: GTSNPN, SVGIG (reference sequence). CDR3 length: 15 residues. The ends lost 2 bases at V and 0 bases at J; junction bases unmatched: 6. The CDR3 coding sequence is TGTGCCTGGAGTAGAGTTGACAGGGACCAAGAGACCCAGTACTTC. This encodes CAWSRVDRDQETQYF.

The chain uses TRBV4-2 and TRBJ2-7; 12 nucleotides align to TRBD2. CDR3 length equals 15 residues. Looked up from germline, CDR1 is LGHNA and CDR2 is YNFKEQ. The V segment lost 1 base and the J segment 5 bases; nucleotides outside the gene matches: 3. The CDR3 nucleotides read TGTGCCAGCAGCCAAGCGACTAGCGGGAGTGACGAGCAGTACTTC. It codes for CASSQATSGSDEQYF.

The CDR3 region is CASSPGQGKTQYF. CDR3 sequence (DNA): TGTGCCAGCAGCCCCGGACAGGGAAAGACCCAGTACTTC. This chain connects TRBV7-3 to TRBJ2-5, with 8 bases lining up with TRBD1. Per the germline V gene, CDR1 is SGHTA and CDR2 is FQGTGA. This CDR3 is built from 13 residues. V lost 5 bases to trimming and J lost 6 bases; unmatched junction nucleotides: 5.

The chain employs TRBV2 and TRBJ2-7; 8 nucleotides agree with TRBD1. Per the germline V gene, CDR1 is SNHLY and CDR2 is FYNNEI. V shed 4 bases, J shed 3 bases, and the junction held 11 bases outside the gene matches. The length of the CDR3 is 16 residues. CDR3 in DNA: TGTGCCAGCAGTGCCCTGAGTGGGGACAGGAACTACGAGCAGTACTTC. It translates to CASSALSGDRNYEQYF.

This chain's CDR3 is CASNLRTGGETQYF. In nucleotides, the CDR3 is TGTGCCAGCAACCTGAGAACAGGGGGAGAGACCCAGTACTTC. The chain uses TRBV28 and TRBJ2-5, with 8 nucleotides matching TRBD1. V shed 7 bases, J shed 4 bases, and the junction held 8 bases outside the gene matches. This CDR3 contains 14 residues. Germline V gene sequence: CDR1 MDHEN, CDR2 SYDVKM.

This clone was seen just once. This chain connects TRBV7-2 to TRBJ1-2; 9 bases agree with TRBD1. There are 15 residues in the CDR3. Germline CDR1 SGHTA, CDR2 FQGNSA. Trimming took 6 bases from V and 6 from J; bases not matched to a gene: 11. This chain's CDR3 is CASRQTPGQGDGYTF. CDR3 nucleotides: TGTGCCAGCAGACAGACTCCGGGACAGGGAGATGGCTACACCTTC.

The chain recombines TRBV27 with TRBJ2-7; 11 bases are a match to TRBD2. Per germline, CDR1 MNHEY and CDR2 SMNVEV (reference sequence). This CDR3 has 17 residues. V lost 2 bases to trimming and J lost 2 bases; unmatched junction nucleotides: 8. DNA of the CDR3: TGTGCCAGCAGTTTACGGGTAGCGGGAGGGTCCACCTACGAGCAGTACTTC. This codes for CASSLRVAGGSTYEQYF.

The genes are TRBV7-3 and TRBJ2-1; no definite D call. CDR3 size: 13 residues. The V end was cut by 5 bases, the J end by 8 bases, with 13 bases between. In germline, CDR1 is SGHTA, CDR2 FQGTGA. The CDR3 DNA follows: TGTGCCAGCAGCCTTAATCTTCCCGATGAGCAGTTCTTC. Translated, it gives CASSLNLPDEQFF. The variable domain in full, completed from reference TRBV7-3 and TRBJ2-1, reads GAGVSQTPSNKVTEKGKYVELRCDPISGHTALYWYRQSLGQGPEFLIYFQGTGAADDSGLPNDRFFAVRPEGSVSTLKIQRTERGDSAVYLCASSLNLPDEQFFGPGTRLTVL.

This clone came up once. This chain connects TRBV5-1 to TRBJ1-1, with TRBD1 matching 7 bases. CDR1 is SGHRS and CDR2 is YFSETQ in the germline V gene. The CDR3 extends over 15 amino acids. The V and J ends lost 3 bases and 4 bases, in that order; junction bases with no gene match: 9. As DNA, the CDR3 is TGCGCCAGCAGCTCGAGACAGGGAACAGGCACTGAAGCTTTCTTT. It yields the protein CASSSRQGTGTEAFF.

The chain is built from TRBV28 and TRBJ2-7, with 11 bases identical to TRBD1. The CDR3 loop spans 15 amino acids. Germline lookup yields CDR1 MDHEN and CDR2 SYDVKM. Trimming at V came to 10 bases and at J to 3 bases, leaving 11 bases not matched to a gene. The chain's CDR3 is CATGTGGPPGYEQYF. The CDR3 coding sequence is TGTGCCACCGGGACAGGGGGTCCCCCGGGCTACGAGCAGTACTTC.

The rearrangement uses TRBV28 and TRBJ2-1; no reliable D call. This CDR3 has 15 residues. Germline lookup yields CDR1 MDHEN and CDR2 SYDVKM. V gave up 4 bases and J gave up 2 bases, with 12 bases separating them. The CDR3 reads CASSSFRSTYNEQFF. The DNA of the CDR3 is TGTGCCAGCAGTTCCTTTCGGTCTACCTACAATGAGCAGTTCTTC. Filled out from reference TRBV28 and TRBJ2-1, the complete variable domain reads DVKVTQSSRYLVKRTGEKVFLECVQDMDHENMFWYRQDPGLGLRLIYFSYDVKMKEKGDIPEGYSVSREKKERFSLILESASTNQTSMYLCASSSFRSTYNEQFFGPGTRLTVL.

The J gene is TRBJ2-7, the V gene TRBV15; D not certain. The CDR3 covers 13 residues. The V end lost 0 bases, the J end lost 0 bases, and 3 bases lay between the germline ends. Germline V gene data show CDR1 as LNHNV and CDR2 as YYDKDF (reference sequence). CDR3 DNA sequence: TGTGCCACCAGCAGAGATGCCTCCTACGAGCAGTACTTC. This translates into CATSRDASYEQYF.